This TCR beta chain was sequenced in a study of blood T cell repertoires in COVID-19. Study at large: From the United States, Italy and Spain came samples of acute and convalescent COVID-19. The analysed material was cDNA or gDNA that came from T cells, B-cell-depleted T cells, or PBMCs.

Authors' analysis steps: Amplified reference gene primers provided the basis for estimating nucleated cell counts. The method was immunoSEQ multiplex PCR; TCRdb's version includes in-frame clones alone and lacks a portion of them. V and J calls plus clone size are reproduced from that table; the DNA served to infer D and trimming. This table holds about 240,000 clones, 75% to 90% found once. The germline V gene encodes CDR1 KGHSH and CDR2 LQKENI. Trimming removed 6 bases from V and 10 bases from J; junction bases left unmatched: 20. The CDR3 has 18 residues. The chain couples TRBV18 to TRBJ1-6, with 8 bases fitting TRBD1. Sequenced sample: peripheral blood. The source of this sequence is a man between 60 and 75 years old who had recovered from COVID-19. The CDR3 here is CASSPTYTGGSVVSPLHF. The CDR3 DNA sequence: TGTGCCAGCTCCCCTACATACACAGGGGGATCAGTGGTCTCACCCCTCCACTTT. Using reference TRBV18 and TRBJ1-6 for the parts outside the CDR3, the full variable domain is NAGVMQNPRHLVRRRGQEARLRCSPMKGHSHVYWYRQLPEEGLKFMVYLQKENIIDESGMPKERFSAEFPKEGPSILRIQQVVRGDSAAYFCASSPTYTGGSVVSPLHFGNGTRLTVT.